This T cell receptor beta chain stems from a study of cytomegalovirus exposure and HLA in healthy donors. Study results and caveats: Association of 16,951 TCR beta sequences with HLA alleles was found at 0.05 false discovery rate in a later analysis. The study designated about 160 TCR beta chains cytomegalovirus-associated. V- and J-gene trimming of TCR beta was linked (in a later analysis) to a missense DCLRE1C variant. Sequence variants that were highly shared formed a cluster that was likely a sequencing artifact.

This PCR relied on a set of 60 Vbeta primers and 13 Jbeta primers. Using immunoSEQ multiplex PCR, the repertoire was profiled, and TCRdb retains in-frame clones only, with some absent. The sample consists of 91,000 or so clones, approximately 80% of them appearing once. Trimming took off 4 bases at V and 0 bases at J, with 16 bases between the two ends. There are 17 residues in the CDR3. The germline V gene encodes CDR1 SGHDT and CDR2 YYEEEE. About this clone: Its antigen is unidentified.

This receptor was identified in a man aged 25-45 years in good health and CMV-seropositive. Sequenced: PBMCs. The chain joins TRBV5-6 to TRBJ1-4, with D perhaps matching TRBD1 (5 bases). In DNA, the CDR3 is TGTGCCAGCAGCCCCGGGGGGAGGGGAGCAACTAATGAAAAACTGTTTTTT. It yields the protein CASSPGGRGATNEKLFF.